A few counts support the clone carrying this T cell receptor (beta chain). Researchers tagged individual cDNA molecules with unique molecular identifiers. TCRdb reprocessed the 5' RACE reads with MiXCR, giving one entry per CDR3 protein. This repertoire shows around 67,000 distinct CDR3 sequences, approximately 10% found once; its top ten account for 3% to 4.5%. The germline CDR1 and CDR2 sequences are SGHVS and FQNEAQ. This CDR3 is built from 17 residues. Trimming took 7 bases from V and 6 from J; bases not matched to a gene: 14. This entry is derived from a study of early T cells in non-severe SARS-CoV-2 infection. Across the whole study: With bulk RNA from unsorted whole blood as input, sequencing yielded unpaired chains.

The sample comprised whole blood. V usage is TRBV7-8 and J usage is TRBJ2-1; 11 nucleotides line up with TRBD2. The source of this sequence is an adult who was a healthcare worker with PCR-confirmed SARS-CoV-2 infection or an uninfected control (not recorded which). This CDR3 reads CASNPGLAGPMGNEQFF. CDR3 coding DNA: TGTGCCAGCAACCCAGGACTAGCGGGCCCGATGGGCAATGAGCAGTTCTTC.